Shown below are 6 T cell receptor beta chains from a single sample sequenced in a study of response to subunit inactivated influenza vaccine. MiXCR, run by TCRdb on the RT-PCR reads, gives a single entry per CDR3 protein. The table has roughly 290,000 distinct CDR3 sequences, 21% seen once. Sequencing used PBMCs from blood, obtained approximately 20 months after vaccination. Every receptor here comes from a man between 50 and 75 years old who received an inactivated influenza vaccine.

CDR3 sequence (DNA): TGTGCCAGCAGTCCCCCGGGACAGGGATTGAATGAGCAGTTCTTC. Translation: CASSPPGQGLNEQFF. V and J are TRBV12-3 or TRBV12-4 and TRBJ2-1; 9 bases are shared with TRBD1. Trimming at V came to 5 bases and at J to 7 bases, leaving 9 bases not matched to a gene. The CDR3 has 15 amino acids.

The gene calls are TRBV20-1 and TRBJ2-3, with a possible D match to TRBD2 (7 bases). The V gene's germline CDR1 is DFQATT and CDR2 SNEGSKA (reference sequence). This CDR3 is 12 amino acids long. CDR3 amino acids: CGGRGDPDTQYF. In nucleotides, the CDR3 is TGCGGGGGGAGGGGGGACCCAGATACGCAGTATTTT.

The chain has TRBV20-1 and TRBJ2-1; a possible D gene is TRBD2 (6 bases). Germline V gives CDR1 DFQATT, CDR2 SNEGSKA (reference sequence). The CDR3 loop spans 14 amino acids. Trimming pared 3 bases from V and 4 bases from J, leaving 13 bases between. The chain's CDR3 is CSASPGGKYNEQFF. CDR3 nucleotides: TGCAGTGCTAGCCCCGGGGGTAAATACAATGAGCAGTTCTTC.

This clonotype has at least ten counts. V and J are TRBV7-9 and TRBJ1-1; D perhaps matches TRBD1 (6 bases). Germline V lookup: CDR1 SEHNR, CDR2 FQNEAQ (reference sequence). The CDR3 covers 15 residues. Trimming removed 0 bases at V and 4 bases at J, with 12 bases between. The CDR3 bases are TGTGCCAGCAGCTTAGCAGGGACATTGGGCACTGAAGCTTTCTTT. Amino acids: CASSLAGTLGTEAFF.

The V gene is TRBV5-1, the J gene TRBJ1-1; perhaps TRBD1 as D (5 bases). Trimming took 4 bases from V and 1 from J, leaving 11 bases between them. Germline values: CDR1 SGHRS, CDR2 YFSETQ. The CDR3 extends over 14 amino acids. The DNA of the CDR3 is TGCGCCAGCAGCCTACAGGTGTCGAACACTGAAGCTTTCTTT. Amino acids: CASSLQVSNTEAFF.

The table lists this clonotype with a few counts. The CDR3, as DNA: TGCGCCAGCAGCCAAGCGTTTCTACAGACCAATCAGCCCCAGCATTTT. Translation: CASSQAFLQTNQPQHF. The chain recombines TRBV4-3 with TRBJ1-5; D gene ambiguous. CDR1 is LGHNA and CDR2 is YSLEER in the germline V gene. The CDR3 loop spans 16 amino acids. Trimming removed 1 base at V and 3 bases at J, with 13 bases between.